The next 15 T cell receptor beta chains were all read from a single sample in a study of T-cell reconstitution after alpha-beta-depleted transplantation in children. Construction of the TCRbeta library involved unique molecular identifiers. TCRdb ran MiXCR on the PCR reads and lists one entry per CDR3 protein. The sample records around 450,000 distinct CDR3 sequences, more than 9% being singletons. This material consisted of PBMCs, taken before TCRalphabeta/CD19-depleted stem cell transplant. Receptors were obtained from a child aged 2 to 10 with inherited bone marrow failure, due to receive a stem cell transplant.

Many counts were recorded for this clonotype. The chain links TRBV5-1 to TRBJ2-3, with unresolved D. The V gene's germline CDR1 is SGHRS and CDR2 YFSETQ. This CDR3 comprises 14 residues. Trimming left V 4 bases short and J 2 bases short, with 11 bases between. In DNA form, the CDR3 reads TGCGCCAGCAGCCCCGGTGGGAACACAGATACGCAGTATTTT. It yields the protein CASSPGGNTDTQYF.

This clonotype was recorded at least ten times. The chain employs TRBV29-1 and TRBJ1-3, with D perhaps TRBD1 (6 bases). Trimming took 6 bases from V and 0 from J, leaving 12 bases between them. The CDR3 sequence is 14 residues long. Germline loops: CDR1 SQVTM, CDR2 ANQGSEA. The CDR3 coding sequence is TGCAGCGTCCTACAGGGAAACTCTGGAAACACCATATATTTT. Amino acids: CSVLQGNSGNTIYF.

This clonotype was seen repeatedly, ten times or more. The chain carries TRBV18 and TRBJ2-7, with D perhaps TRBD2 (6 bases). Germline-derived CDR1 and CDR2 are KGHSH and LQKENI. CDR3 length: 13 amino acids. Trimming removed 2 bases at V and 6 bases at J, with 11 bases between. The CDR3 DNA reads TGTGCCAGCTCACCAGGGGGGAAGACCGAGCAGTACTTC. Its protein product is CASSPGGKTEQYF.

This clonotype was counted at least ten times. The chain combines TRBV29-1 with TRBJ2-7; no clear D gene. V gave up 4 bases and J gave up 2 bases, with 9 bases separating them. The CDR3 contains 12 residues. Per the germline V gene, CDR1 is SQVTM and CDR2 is ANQGSEA. CDR3 in DNA: TGCAGCGTTGGAGACAACACCTACGAGCAGTACTTC. Amino acids: CSVGDNTYEQYF.

This clonotype has ten or more counts. The chain links TRBV28 to TRBJ2-7; possible D gene TRBD1, 5 bases. Germline assignment: CDR1 MDHEN and CDR2 SYDVKM. Trimming left V 6 bases short and J 2 bases short, with 17 bases between. CDR3 length equals 15 residues. CDR3 nucleotide sequence: TGTGCCAGCAGCCCGCCCCACGGACACACCTACGAGCAGTACTTC. It yields the protein CASSPPHGHTYEQYF.

Concerning this clonotype: Mismatch with germline at one junction end may stem from a read error. This rearrangement joins TRBV13 to TRBJ2-1; 10 bases agree with TRBD2. This CDR3 comprises 15 residues. Germline V gene lookup returns CDR1 PRHDT and CDR2 FYEKMQ (reference sequence). The CDR3 loop is CASSSTSGTYNEHFF. The DNA for the CDR3 is TGTGCCAGCAGCTCCACTAGCGGGACCTACAATGAGCATTTCTTC.

This clonotype has a count of ten or more. The chain recombines TRBV5-1 with TRBJ2-7; tentative D call: TRBD2 (5 bases). V shed 1 base and J shed 5 bases, with 10 bases lying between them. Germline V gene lookup returns CDR1 SGHRS and CDR2 YFSETQ. The CDR3 has 13 residues. The CDR3: CASSLPEGHEQYF. The CDR3 bases are TGCGCCAGCAGCTTGCCCGAGGGCCACGAGCAGTACTTC. The full variable domain, rest sourced from reference TRBV5-1 and TRBJ2-7, is KAGVTQTPRYLIKTRGQQVTLSCSPISGHRSVSWYQQTPGQGLQFLFEYFSETQRNKGNFPGRFSGRQFSNSRSEMNVSTLELGDSALYLCASSLPEGHEQYFGPGTRLTVT.

This clonotype appeared a few times. The chain recombines TRBV19 with TRBJ2-1, with D possibly matching TRBD2 (5 bases). Germline CDR1 reads LNHDA; CDR2 reads SQIVND (reference sequence). This CDR3 has 15 amino acids. V dropped 3 bases and J dropped 5 bases, with 14 bases sitting between them. In DNA, the CDR3 is TGTGCCAGTAGTATCTTTGCCTCGGGGAACAATGAGCAGTTCTTC. Protein sequence: CASSIFASGNNEQFF.

The table lists this clonotype with many counts. The chain joins TRBV29-1 to TRBJ2-1, with a weak D call TRBD2 (5 bases). CDR3 length: 14 residues. V lost 3 bases, J lost 3 bases, and 12 bases lay in between. Germline V gene lookup returns CDR1 SQVTM and CDR2 ANQGSEA. The CDR3 loop is CSVDSWENYNEQFF. The CDR3 DNA reads as TGCAGCGTTGATTCCTGGGAGAACTACAATGAGCAGTTCTTC.

In this sample, this clonotype turned up many times. The chain is built from TRBV20-1 and TRBJ2-1; 8 nucleotides line up with TRBD2. Germline CDR1 reads DFQATT; CDR2 reads SNEGSKA (reference sequence). The CDR3 runs to 16 residues. Trimming removed 0 bases from V and 2 bases from J; junction bases left unmatched: 6. CDR3 loop: CSARDPAGLAYNEQFF. The CDR3, as DNA: TGCAGTGCTAGAGATCCCGCGGGACTAGCCTACAATGAGCAGTTCTTC.

This clonotype was seen repeatedly, ten times or more. V and J are TRBV10-3 and TRBJ2-7; D is ambiguous. Germline V gene sequence: CDR1 ENHRY, CDR2 SYGVKD. V lost 6 bases and J 0 bases, leaving 9 bases between the germline ends. The CDR3 length is 13 residues. The CDR3 is CAIRPRSSYEQYF. Written as DNA, the CDR3 is TGTGCCATCAGGCCCCGATCCTCCTACGAGCAGTACTTC.

This clonotype was seen many times. In DNA, the CDR3 is TGTGCCAGCAGTCTTCAGGGTTCCTACAATGAGCAGTTCTTC. Translation: CASSLQGSYNEQFF. The V and J genes are TRBV27 and TRBJ2-1; D may be TRBD1 (5 bases). Germline CDR1 reads MNHEY; CDR2 reads SMNVEV (reference sequence). The germline V and J ends were trimmed by 5 bases and 1 base, with 9 bases remaining between them. The CDR3 is 14 residues long.

The table lists this clonotype with many counts. This rearrangement joins TRBV10-3 to TRBJ2-7; D gene ambiguous. Germline V gives CDR1 ENHRY, CDR2 SYGVKD. This CDR3 is 14 amino acids long. V lost 2 bases, J lost 0 bases, and 8 bases lay in between. The DNA of the CDR3 is TGTGCCATCAGTGAGATAGGGTCCTCCTACGAGCAGTACTTC. It codes for CAISEIGSSYEQYF.

This clonotype occurred many times. This chain uses TRBV12-3 or TRBV12-4 with TRBJ2-3; D perhaps matches TRBD2 (6 bases). Between the trimmed V and J ends, which lost 5 bases and 5 bases, there was a span of 8 bases. The CDR3 is 12 residues long. The CDR3 is CASSGAGDTQYF. As DNA, the CDR3 is TGTGCCAGCAGTGGAGCGGGAGATACGCAGTATTTT.

This clonotype has at least ten counts. In DNA form, the CDR3 reads TGTGCCAGCAGTGGACAGGGGGACACTGAAGCTTTCTTT. Protein: CASSGQGDTEAFF. This chain connects TRBV2 to TRBJ1-1, with 9 bases lining up with TRBD1. CDR3 length equals 13 residues. Germline lookup yields CDR1 SNHLY and CDR2 FYNNEI. With V trimmed by 4 bases and J by 3 bases, 0 bases remained unmatched.